A single T cell receptor (beta chain) is shown here with its context. Its antigen is unknown. Profiled with immunoSEQ multiplex PCR; TCRdb holds only in-frame clones, not every one. Among under 130,000 clones listed, about 93% were seen once. This sample was included in a study of siplizumab effects on memory and regulatory T cells. Study outcomes and limitations: An assignable phenotype, naive or memory, was missing from roughly 86-96% of proliferating CD4+ or CD8+ clones.

CDR3 length: 17 residues. Germline V gives CDR1 SGDLS, CDR2 YYNGEE. Between the trimmed V and J ends, which lost 3 bases and 2 bases, there was a span of 20 bases. The origin of this receptor is a human donor in good health. The J gene is TRBJ2-5, the V gene TRBV9, with D unclear. The sequencing input was CD4+ T cells sorted from blood. The CDR3 coding sequence is TGTGCCAGCAGCGGTGCTACCCCCGGGTCCAGTCAAGAGACCCAGTACTTC. Encoded protein: CASSGATPGSSQETQYF.